This T cell receptor beta chain appears in the sequencing data of a study of T cells in Graves' hyperthyroidism and ophthalmopathy. Amplification of TCR beta CDR3 regions was performed using RNA transcripts as template. An initial round of RT-PCR targeting the TCR CDR3 relied on the HTBI primer set. TCRdb independently ran MiXCR on the multiplex PCR reads; one entry per CDR3 protein. The top ten clones hold roughly a third of a sample with 350,000 to 450,000 distinct CDR3 sequences, roughly 15% of them seen once. This clonotype was seen repeatedly, ten times or more. Trimming removed 2 bases from V and 0 bases from J, with 8 bases in between. Germline V gene sequence: CDR1 SGHRS, CDR2 YFSETQ. This CDR3 spans 14 amino acids.

Sequenced material: blood. The source is a woman in her twenties or thirties with Graves' hyperthyroidism that later progressed to Graves' ophthalmopathy. V usage is TRBV5-1 and J usage is TRBJ1-1; the D is unclear. The CDR3 loop is CASSFHGLNTEAFF. The CDR3 DNA follows: TGCGCCAGCAGCTTCCACGGATTGAACACTGAAGCTTTCTTT.